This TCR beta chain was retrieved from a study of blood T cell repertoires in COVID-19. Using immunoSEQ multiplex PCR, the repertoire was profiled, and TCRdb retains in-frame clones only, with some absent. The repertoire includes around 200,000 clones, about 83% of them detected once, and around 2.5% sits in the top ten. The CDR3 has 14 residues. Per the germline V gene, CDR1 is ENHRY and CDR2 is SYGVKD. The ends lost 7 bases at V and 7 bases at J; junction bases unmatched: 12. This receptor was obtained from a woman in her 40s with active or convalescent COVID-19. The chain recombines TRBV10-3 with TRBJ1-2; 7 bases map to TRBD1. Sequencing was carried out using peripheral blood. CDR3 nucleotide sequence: TGTGCCATCACCGGGACAGCGAAAACGGGTGGCTACACCTTC. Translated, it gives CAITGTAKTGGYTF.